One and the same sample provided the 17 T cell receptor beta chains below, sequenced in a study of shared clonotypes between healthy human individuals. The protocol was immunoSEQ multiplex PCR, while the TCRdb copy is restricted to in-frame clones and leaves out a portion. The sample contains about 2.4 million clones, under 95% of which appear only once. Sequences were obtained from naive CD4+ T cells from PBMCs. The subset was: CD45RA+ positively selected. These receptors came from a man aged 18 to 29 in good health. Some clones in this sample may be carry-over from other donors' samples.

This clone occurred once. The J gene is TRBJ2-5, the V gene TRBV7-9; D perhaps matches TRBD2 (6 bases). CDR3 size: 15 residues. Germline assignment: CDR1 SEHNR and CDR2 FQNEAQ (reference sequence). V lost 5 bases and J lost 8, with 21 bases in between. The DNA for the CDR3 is TGTGCCAGCAGCCTAAATAGGCGGGACTCGCTAACCCAGTACTTC. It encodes CASSLNRRDSLTQYF.

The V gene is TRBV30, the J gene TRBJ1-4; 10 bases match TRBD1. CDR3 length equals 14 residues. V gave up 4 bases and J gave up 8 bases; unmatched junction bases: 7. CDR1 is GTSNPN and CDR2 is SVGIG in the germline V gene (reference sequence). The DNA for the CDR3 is TGTGCCTGGACCCGACAGGGGGCAGGGGAAAAACTGTTTTTT. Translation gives CAWTRQGAGEKLFF.

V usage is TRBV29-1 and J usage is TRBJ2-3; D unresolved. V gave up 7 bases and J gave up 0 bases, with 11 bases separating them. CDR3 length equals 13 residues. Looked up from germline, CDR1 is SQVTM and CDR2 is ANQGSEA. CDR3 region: CSGERLSTDTQYF. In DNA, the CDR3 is TGCAGCGGCGAACGGCTCAGCACAGATACGCAGTATTTT.

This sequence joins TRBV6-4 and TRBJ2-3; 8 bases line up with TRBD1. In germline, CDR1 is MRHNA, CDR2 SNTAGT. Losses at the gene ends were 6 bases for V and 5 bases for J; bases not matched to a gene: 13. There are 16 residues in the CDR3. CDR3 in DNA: TGTGCCAGCAGCCCACGCGGCAGGGGGCGCGGAGATACGCAGTATTTT. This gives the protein CASSPRGRGRGDTQYF.

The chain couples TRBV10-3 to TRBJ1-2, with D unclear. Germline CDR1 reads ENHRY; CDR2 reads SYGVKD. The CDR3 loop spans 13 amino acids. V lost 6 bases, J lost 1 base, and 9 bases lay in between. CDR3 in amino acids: CAIRRTGNYGYTF. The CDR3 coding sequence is TGTGCCATCAGAAGGACGGGTAACTATGGCTACACCTTC.

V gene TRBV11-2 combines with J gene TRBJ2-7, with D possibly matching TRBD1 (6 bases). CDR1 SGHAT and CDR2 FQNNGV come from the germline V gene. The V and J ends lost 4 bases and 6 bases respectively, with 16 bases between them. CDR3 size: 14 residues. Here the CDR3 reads CASSYRDTSSEQYF. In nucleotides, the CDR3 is TGTGCCAGCAGCTACCGGGACACCTCTTCCGAGCAGTACTTC.

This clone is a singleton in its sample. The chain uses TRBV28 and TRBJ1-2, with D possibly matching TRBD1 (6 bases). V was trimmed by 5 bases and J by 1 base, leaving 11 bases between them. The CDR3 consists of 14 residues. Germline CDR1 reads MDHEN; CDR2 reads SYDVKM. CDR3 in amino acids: CASSRGGDNYGYTF. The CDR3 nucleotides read TGTGCCAGCAGTAGAGGGGGTGATAACTATGGCTACACCTTC.

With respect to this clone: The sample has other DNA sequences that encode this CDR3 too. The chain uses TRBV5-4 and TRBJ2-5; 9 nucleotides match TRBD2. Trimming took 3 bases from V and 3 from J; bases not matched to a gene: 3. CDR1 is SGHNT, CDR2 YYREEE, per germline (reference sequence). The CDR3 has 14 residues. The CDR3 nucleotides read TGTGCCAGCAGCTCGACTAGCGGAGAAGAGACCCAGTACTTC. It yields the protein CASSSTSGEETQYF.

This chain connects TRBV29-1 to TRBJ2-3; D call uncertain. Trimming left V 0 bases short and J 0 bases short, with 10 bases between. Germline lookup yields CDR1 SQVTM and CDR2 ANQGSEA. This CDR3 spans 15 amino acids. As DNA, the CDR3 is TGCAGCGTTGAAGAGGGCCTTACTAGCACAGATACGCAGTATTTT. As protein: CSVEEGLTSTDTQYF.

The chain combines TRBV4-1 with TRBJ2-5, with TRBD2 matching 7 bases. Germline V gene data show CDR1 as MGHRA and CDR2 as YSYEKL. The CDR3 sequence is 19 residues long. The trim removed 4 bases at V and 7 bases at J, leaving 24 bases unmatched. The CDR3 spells CASSRPTAPVQVGGGTQYF. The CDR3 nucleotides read TGCGCCAGCAGCCGCCCGACAGCGCCTGTCCAAGTTGGGGGGGGGACCCAGTACTTC.

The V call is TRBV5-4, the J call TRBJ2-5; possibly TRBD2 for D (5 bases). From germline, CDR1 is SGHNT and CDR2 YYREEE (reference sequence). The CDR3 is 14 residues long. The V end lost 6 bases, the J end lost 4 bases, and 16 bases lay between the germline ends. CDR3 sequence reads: CASTNVLAGETQYF. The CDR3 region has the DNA TGTGCCAGCACAAATGTCTTGGCGGGAGAGACCCAGTACTTC.

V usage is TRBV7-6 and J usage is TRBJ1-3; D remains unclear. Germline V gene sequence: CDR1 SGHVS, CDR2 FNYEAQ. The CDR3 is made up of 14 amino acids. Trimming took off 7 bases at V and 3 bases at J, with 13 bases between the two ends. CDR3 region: CASTQPSFGNTIYF. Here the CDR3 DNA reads TGTGCCAGCACCCAACCGTCTTTTGGAAACACCATATATTTT.

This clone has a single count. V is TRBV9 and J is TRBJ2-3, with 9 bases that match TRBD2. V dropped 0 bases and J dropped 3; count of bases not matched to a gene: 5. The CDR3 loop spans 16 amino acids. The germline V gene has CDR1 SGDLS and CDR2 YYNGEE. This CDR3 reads CASSVVAGVGTDTQYF. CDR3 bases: TGTGCCAGCAGCGTAGTAGCGGGAGTTGGGACAGATACGCAGTATTTT.

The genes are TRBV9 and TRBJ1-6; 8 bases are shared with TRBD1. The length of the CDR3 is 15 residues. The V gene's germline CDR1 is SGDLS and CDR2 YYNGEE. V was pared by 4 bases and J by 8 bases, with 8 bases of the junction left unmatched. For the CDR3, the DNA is TGTGCCAGCAGCCCCCAGGGGGCGAGCGATTCACCCCTCCACTTT. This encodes CASSPQGASDSPLHF.

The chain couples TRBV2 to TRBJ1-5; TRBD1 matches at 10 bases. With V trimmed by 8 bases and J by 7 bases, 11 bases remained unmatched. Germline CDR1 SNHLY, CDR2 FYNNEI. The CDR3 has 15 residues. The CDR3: CASRLLGQGSQPQHF. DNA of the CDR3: TGTGCCAGCCGCCTTTTGGGACAGGGGAGCCAGCCCCAGCATTTT.

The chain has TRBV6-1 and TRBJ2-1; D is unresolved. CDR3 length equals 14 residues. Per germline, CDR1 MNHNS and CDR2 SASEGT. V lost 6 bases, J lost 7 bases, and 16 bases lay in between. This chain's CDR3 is CASSQTPTLNEQFF. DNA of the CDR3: TGTGCCAGCAGCCAAACCCCCACCTTGAATGAGCAGTTCTTC.

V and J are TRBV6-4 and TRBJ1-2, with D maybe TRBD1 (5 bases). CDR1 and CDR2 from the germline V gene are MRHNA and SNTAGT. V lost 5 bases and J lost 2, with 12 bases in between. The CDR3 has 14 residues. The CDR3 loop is CASSRERGNYGYTF. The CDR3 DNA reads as TGTGCCAGCAGTCGGGAACGGGGCAACTATGGCTACACCTTC.